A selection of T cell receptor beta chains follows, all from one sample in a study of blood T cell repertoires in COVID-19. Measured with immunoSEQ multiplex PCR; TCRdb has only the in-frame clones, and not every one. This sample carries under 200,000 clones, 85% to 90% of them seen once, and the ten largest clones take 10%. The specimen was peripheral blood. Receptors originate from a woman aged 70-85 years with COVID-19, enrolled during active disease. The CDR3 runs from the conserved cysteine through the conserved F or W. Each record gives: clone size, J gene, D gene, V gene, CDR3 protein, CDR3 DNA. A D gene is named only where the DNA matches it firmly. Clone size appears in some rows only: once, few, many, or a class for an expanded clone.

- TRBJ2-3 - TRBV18 CASSREGSTDTQYF TGTGCCAGCTCCCGGGAAGGGTCCACAGATACGCAGTATTTT
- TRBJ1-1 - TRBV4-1 CASSLRRGDSEAFF TGCGCCAGCAGCCTAAGGAGGGGTGACAGTGAAGCTTTCTTT
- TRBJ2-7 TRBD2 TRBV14 CASSRSLAGGYEQYF TGTGCCAGCAGCCGATCACTAGCGGGGGGGTACGAGCAGTACTTC
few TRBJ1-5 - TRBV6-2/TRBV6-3 CASSYPTVSNQPQHF TGTGCCAGCAGTTATCCCACGGTAAGCAATCAGCCCCAGCATTTT
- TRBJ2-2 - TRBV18 CASSPRGRDTGELFF TGTGCCAGCTCACCAAGAGGGAGAGACACCGGGGAGCTGTTTTTT
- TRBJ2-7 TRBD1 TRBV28 CASSYPDRGTYEQYF TGTGCCAGCAGCTACCCGGACAGGGGAACCTACGAGCAGTACTTC
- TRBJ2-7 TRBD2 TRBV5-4 CASSLGRGLAGALGEQYF TGTGCCAGCAGCTTGGGGAGGGGATTAGCGGGGGCCTTGGGGGAGCAGTACTTC
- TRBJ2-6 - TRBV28 CATSGGLGANVLTF TGTGCCACCTCAGGGGGGCTTGGGGCCAACGTCCTGACTTTC
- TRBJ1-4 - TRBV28 CASRERGGPNEKLFF TGTGCCAGCAGAGAGAGAGGGGGTCCTAATGAAAAACTGTTTTTT
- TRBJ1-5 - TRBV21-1 CASSKALGTGGDQPQHF TGTGCCAGCAGCAAAGCGCTTGGGACAGGGGGCGATCAGCCCCAGCATTTT
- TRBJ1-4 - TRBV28 CASSQEGVGEKLFF TGTGCCAGCAGCCAAGAGGGAGTGGGTGAAAAACTGTTTTTT
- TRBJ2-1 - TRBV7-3 CASSLTGPHNEQFF TGTGCCAGCAGCTTAACGGGCCCCCACAATGAGCAGTTCTTC
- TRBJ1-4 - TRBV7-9 CASSPTGGKKLFF TGTGCCAGCAGCCCAACGGGGGGGAAAAAACTGTTTTTT
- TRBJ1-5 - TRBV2 CASSVERGNNQPQHF TGTGCCAGCAGTGTTGAAAGGGGAAACAATCAGCCCCAGCATTTT
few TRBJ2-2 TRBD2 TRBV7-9 CASSSSTSGAANTGELFF TGTGCCAGCAGCTCCTCGACTAGCGGGGCCGCGAACACCGGGGAGCTGTTTTTT
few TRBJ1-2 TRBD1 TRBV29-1 CSVGAGGDYGYTF TGCAGCGTTGGTGCAGGGGGCGACTATGGCTACACCTTC
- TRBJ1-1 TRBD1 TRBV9 CASSVGTGGGGTEAFF TGTGCCAGCAGCGTTGGGACAGGGGGCGGAGGCACTGAAGCTTTCTTT
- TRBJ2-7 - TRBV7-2 CASSLAPQDEQYF TGTGCCAGCAGCTTAGCTCCCCAGGACGAGCAGTACTTC
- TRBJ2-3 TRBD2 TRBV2 CASSRLAGGLTDTQYF TGTGCCAGCAGTCGACTAGCGGGGGGGCTGACAGATACGCAGTATTTT
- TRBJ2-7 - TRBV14 CASSQEWQGTYEQYF TGTGCCAGCAGCCAAGAATGGCAGGGAACCTACGAGCAGTACTTC